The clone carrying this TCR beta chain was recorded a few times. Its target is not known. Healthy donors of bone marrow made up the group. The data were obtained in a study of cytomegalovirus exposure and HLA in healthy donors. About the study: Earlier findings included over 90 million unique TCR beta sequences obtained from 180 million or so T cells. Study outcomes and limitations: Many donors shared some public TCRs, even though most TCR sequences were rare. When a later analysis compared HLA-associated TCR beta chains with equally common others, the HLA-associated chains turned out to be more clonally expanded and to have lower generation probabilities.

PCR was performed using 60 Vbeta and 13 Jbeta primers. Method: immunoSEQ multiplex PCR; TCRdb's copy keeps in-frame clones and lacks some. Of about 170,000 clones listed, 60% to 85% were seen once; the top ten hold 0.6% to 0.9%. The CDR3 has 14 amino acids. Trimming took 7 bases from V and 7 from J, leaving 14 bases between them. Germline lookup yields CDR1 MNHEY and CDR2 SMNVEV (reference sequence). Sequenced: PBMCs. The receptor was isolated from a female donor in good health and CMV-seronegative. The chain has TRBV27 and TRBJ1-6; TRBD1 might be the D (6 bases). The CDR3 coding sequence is TGTGCCAGCAAAAAGGGGGTAACCAATTCACCCCTCCACTTT. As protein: CASKKGVTNSPLHF.